These 25 T cell receptor beta chains share one sample of origin, sequenced in a study of blood T cells in healthy people across ages (dated by TCRdb to between 2015 and 2016). Preparation of the library involved 5' RACE. The reads were generated on an Illumina HiSeq 2500. A second PCR of roughly 7 to 11 cycles was performed with a sample-barcoded 5' primer and a J-beta primer mix. TCRdb's own reprocessing of the public reads used fastp at Q25 and MiXCR and kept productive beta chains. Rows are combined by CDR3 protein, so each entry shows the most common genes and DNA. Recorded for this sample are about 1.1 million distinct CDR3 sequences; around two fifths of them occurred a single time. The ten largest make up less than 15% of the sample. The sequencing input was blood. These TCRs come from a young man in good health.

The rearrangement uses TRBV4-3 and TRBJ2-4, with 9 nucleotides matching TRBD2. This CDR3 region has 17 residues. CDR1 is LGHNA and CDR2 is YSLEER in the germline V gene. The trim removed 0 bases at V and 4 bases at J, leaving 7 bases unmatched. CDR3: CASSQDSLAGTKNIQYF. CDR3 nucleotide sequence: TGCGCCAGCAGCCAAGATAGTCTAGCGGGGACGAAAAACATTCAGTACTTC.

This clonotype was seen at least ten times. The chain has TRBV20-1 and TRBJ1-1; 8 bases agree with TRBD1. This CDR3 spans 13 amino acids. V dropped 1 base and J dropped 10; count of bases not matched to a gene: 8. From germline, CDR1 is DFQATT and CDR2 SNEGSKA (reference sequence). Here the CDR3 DNA reads TGCAGTGCTAGAGTTTCCCAGGGGGCTCCAGCTTTCTTT. Protein sequence: CSARVSQGAPAFF.

Regarding this clonotype: This clone may be a read error of a much larger clone one base away. This chain uses TRBV4-2 with TRBJ2-7; TRBD1 is a possible D gene (6 bases). The CDR3 runs 15 residues. V was cut by 0 bases and J by 5 bases, with 14 bases left in between. CDR1 LGHNA and CDR2 YNFKEQ come from the germline V gene. CDR3 residues: CASSQDLDSSDEQYF. The CDR3 region has the DNA TGTGCCAGCAGCCAAGATTTGGACAGTTCCGACGAGCAGTACTTC.

The V and J genes are TRBV7-2 and TRBJ2-7, with 9 nucleotides matching TRBD1. This CDR3 comprises 16 residues. V trimming: 1 base; J trimming: 2 bases; junction bases outside the gene matches: 6. CDR1 and CDR2 (germline): SGHTA, FQGNSA. The CDR3 coding sequence is TGTGCCAGCAGCTTAGTCCGGACAGGGGTGACCTACGAGCAGTACTTC. Its translation is CASSLVRTGVTYEQYF.

This chain connects TRBV12-3 or TRBV12-4 to TRBJ2-2; 11 bases match TRBD1. The CDR3 is 16 amino acids. The J segment lost 3 bases and the V segment lost 5 bases, leaving 5 bases of the junction unmatched. The CDR3 sequence is CASSPGQGVDTGELFF. CDR3 coding DNA: TGTGCCAGCAGTCCGGGACAGGGGGTAGACACCGGGGAGCTGTTTTTT.

This clonotype was seen only once. The V call is TRBV27, the J call TRBJ2-4; a possible D gene is TRBD1 (6 bases). Germline assignment: CDR1 MNHEY and CDR2 SMNVEV (reference sequence). Trimming cost V 4 bases and J 3 bases, with 7 bases left between them. The length of the CDR3 is 13 residues. The CDR3 DNA reads TGTGCCAGCAGTTACAGGGACAAAAACATTCAGTACTTC. It yields the protein CASSYRDKNIQYF.

The chain joins TRBV4-3 to TRBJ2-7; 7 bases line up with TRBD1. Per the germline V gene, CDR1 is LGHNA and CDR2 is YSLEER. The CDR3 contains 15 residues. V lost 4 bases and J lost 2; bases outside the gene matches: 8. The CDR3 loop reads CASSLYHRGAYEQYF. Here the CDR3 DNA reads TGCGCCAGCAGCCTTTACCACAGGGGCGCCTACGAGCAGTACTTC.

The chain uses TRBV10-3 and TRBJ2-7; D possibly uses TRBD1 or TRBD2 (5 bases each). The V gene lost 0 bases and the J gene lost 1 base, with 10 bases spanning the gap. Germline assignment: CDR1 ENHRY and CDR2 SYGVKD. The CDR3 covers 15 residues. For the CDR3, the DNA is TGTGCCATCAGTGAGTCGGGACGGGTATCCTACGAGCAGTACTTC. Protein: CAISESGRVSYEQYF.

In this sample, this clonotype turned up a few times. V gene TRBV4-3 combines with J gene TRBJ1-1, with D unresolved. The CDR3 has 16 residues. Per the germline V gene, CDR1 is LGHNA and CDR2 is YSLEER. The V and J ends lost 0 bases and 3 bases respectively, with 14 bases between them. The chain's CDR3 is CASSQDPGSMYTEAFF. The DNA of the CDR3 is TGCGCCAGCAGCCAAGATCCTGGGTCCATGTACACTGAAGCTTTCTTT.

This clonotype came up a few times. CDR3 bases: TGTGCCAGCACCGCGGAGGGGGGAAACTATGGCTACACCTTC. As protein: CASTAEGGNYGYTF. The J gene is TRBJ1-2, the V gene TRBV25-1, with a possible D match to TRBD1 (6 bases). V lost 7 bases and J lost 2, with 14 bases in between. This CDR3 is built from 14 residues. Germline V CDR1 and CDR2: MGHDK, SYGVNS.

The V call is TRBV27, the J call TRBJ2-1; weak D call: TRBD1 (5 bases). CDR1 is MNHEY and CDR2 is SMNVEV in the germline V gene (reference sequence). V shed 1 base and J shed 0 bases, with 10 bases lying between them. The CDR3 runs 16 residues. CDR3 amino acids: CASSLFQGSSYNEQFF. In nucleotides, the CDR3 is TGTGCCAGCAGTTTATTCCAGGGCAGCTCCTACAATGAGCAGTTCTTC.

As for this clonotype: A read error is possible here, since a much larger clone lies one base away. The gene calls are TRBV27 and TRBJ2-5; D gene uncertain. The better agreement between TRBJ2-7 and the DNA end casts doubt on the J call. CDR3 length: 14 amino acids. Germline CDR1 MNHEY, CDR2 SMNVEV (reference sequence). In DNA, the CDR3 is TGTGTCAGCAGTAAAATTGAAGTAGTCTACGAGCAGTACTTC. Translating gives CVSSKIEVVYEQYF.

V is TRBV2 and J is TRBJ1-1; 12 positions agree with TRBD1. Germline values: CDR1 SNHLY, CDR2 FYNNEI. Trimming removed 8 bases from V and 4 bases from J; junction bases left unmatched: 8. The CDR3 length is 15 residues. The CDR3 nucleotides read TGTGCCAGCGTCAGGGACAGGGGGCCTGGCACTGAAGCTTTCTTT. Its protein is CASVRDRGPGTEAFF.

V usage is TRBV29-1 and J usage is TRBJ2-5; 7 nucleotides match TRBD1. Trimming at V came to 8 bases and at J to 2 bases, leaving 14 bases not matched to a gene. The CDR3 totals 15 residues. Germline loops: CDR1 SQVTM, CDR2 ANQGSEA. CDR3 DNA sequence: TGCAGCCCACATCGGACAGGTTCTCTTCAAGAGACCCAGTACTTC. Residues: CSPHRTGSLQETQYF.

J is TRBJ1-5 and V is TRBV3-1, with D uncertain. V lost 4 bases and J 0 bases, leaving 16 bases between the germline ends. Germline V CDR1 and CDR2: LGHDT, YNNKEL (reference sequence). There are 17 residues in the CDR3. In DNA, the CDR3 is TGTGCCAGCAGCCCTGCCGCCCCGGGCGATAGCAATCAGCCCCAGCATTTT. Its protein product is CASSPAAPGDSNQPQHF.

This chain connects TRBV6-2 or TRBV6-3 to TRBJ2-3; 9 positions agree with TRBD1. V lost 0 bases, J lost 2 bases, and 9 bases stayed unmatched. CDR3 size: 18 residues. Germline CDR1 MNHEY, CDR2 SVGEGT. The CDR3 reads CASSYSLGQGSLTDTQYF. CDR3 sequence (DNA): TGTGCCAGCAGTTACTCGCTGGGACAGGGCTCGCTCACAGATACGCAGTATTTT.

In this sample, this clonotype turned up a few times. The chain has TRBV7-2 and TRBJ1-1, with D possibly TRBD1 on 5 matching bases. The CDR3 is 15 amino acids. Per germline, CDR1 SGHTA and CDR2 FQGNSA. V lost 6 bases, J lost 5 bases, and 19 bases lay in between. In nucleotides, the CDR3 is TGTGCCAGCAGGCCCAACACGGGGCGTTGGACTGAAGCTTTCTTT. This codes for CASRPNTGRWTEAFF.

This clonotype was picked up a small number of times. The V and J genes are TRBV2 and TRBJ2-2; 8 bases agree with TRBD1. CDR1 and CDR2 (germline): SNHLY, FYNNEI. V trimming: 4 bases; J trimming: 5 bases; junction bases outside the gene matches: 6. This CDR3 is 15 amino acids long. CDR3: CASSATGGGTGELFF. The DNA for the CDR3 is TGTGCCAGCAGTGCTACAGGGGGAGGAACCGGGGAGCTGTTTTTT.

This sequence joins TRBV27 and TRBJ2-1; 12 bases agree with TRBD2. CDR3 size: 17 residues. The V segment lost 2 bases and the J segment 10 bases; nucleotides outside the gene matches: 12. Germline assignment: CDR1 MNHEY and CDR2 SMNVEV (reference sequence). The CDR3 reads CASSLSSGLAGFREQFF. The CDR3 bases are TGTGCCAGCAGTTTAAGTAGCGGACTAGCGGGGTTTCGCGAGCAGTTCTTC.

The chain combines TRBV7-2 with TRBJ1-2; D is undetermined. CDR1 and CDR2 (germline): SGHTA, FQGNSA. Trimming stripped 0 bases from V and 5 bases from J, with 7 bases between. This CDR3 comprises 13 residues. The CDR3 DNA is TGTGCCAGCAGCTTAGCCCATAATTATGGCTACACCTTC. Residues: CASSLAHNYGYTF.

This clonotype was counted ten times or more. This rearrangement joins TRBV7-9 to TRBJ1-2; the D gene is possibly TRBD1 (6 bases). Germline CDR1 reads SEHNR; CDR2 reads FQNEAQ (reference sequence). V lost 1 base to trimming and J lost 4 bases, with 13 bases between them. The CDR3 runs to 15 residues. In nucleotides, the CDR3 is TGTGCCAGCAGCTTAGTTGGGGGCGAGACCTATGGCTACACCTTC. Protein: CASSLVGGETYGYTF.

The chain combines TRBV5-6 with TRBJ2-3; tentatively, D is TRBD1 or TRBD2 (5 bases each). The CDR3 is 14 amino acids. V was cut by 1 base and J by 6 bases, with 12 bases left in between. Germline CDR1 and CDR2: SGHDT and YYEEEE. The CDR3, as DNA: TGTGCCAGCAGCTTGAGTTGGGGGTGGGATACGCAGTATTTT. Translating it yields CASSLSWGWDTQYF.

This rearrangement joins TRBV9 to TRBJ2-1; D not certain. Germline CDR1 SGDLS, CDR2 YYNGEE. The CDR3 is 12 amino acids. V lost 2 bases to trimming and J lost 7 bases, with 7 bases between them. The DNA of the CDR3 is TGTGCCAGCAGCGTGTTGGCAAATGAGCAGTTCTTC. It translates to CASSVLANEQFF.

In its sample, this clonotype was seen many times. The junction shows a germline mismatch at one end, possibly a read error. This rearrangement joins TRBV5-1 to TRBJ1-1; no clear D. The CDR3 sequence is 13 residues long. Looked up from germline, CDR1 is SGHRS and CDR2 is YFSETQ. This CDR3 reads CASSPAVNTEAFF. CDR3 nucleotide sequence: TGTGCCAGCAGCCCCGCAGTGAACACTGAAGCTTTCTTT. Together with reference TRBV5-1 and TRBJ1-1, the CDR3 gives the full variable domain: KAGVTQTPRYLIKTRGQQVTLSCSPISGHRSVSWYQQTPGQGLQFLFEYFSETQRNKGNFPGRFSGRQFSNSRSEMNVSTLELGDSALYLCASSPAVNTEAFFGQGTRLTVV.

The chain couples TRBV30 to TRBJ1-1, with D possibly being TRBD1 (5 bases). Per germline, CDR1 GTSNPN and CDR2 SVGIG (reference sequence). This CDR3 has 14 amino acids. The CDR3 spells CAESAGLLNTEAFF. The CDR3 DNA sequence: TGTGCTGAGTCGGCAGGGTTATTGAACACTGAAGCTTTCTTT.